Here is one T cell receptor (beta chain) with its context. Per the study methods: How many nucleated cells were present was estimated from reference gene primer amplification. Sequenced by immunoSEQ multiplex PCR; TCRdb stores in-frame clones only, minus some. The DNA gave D and trimming, while V, J and clone size come from that table. The sample lists roughly 160,000 clones, roughly 93% occurring once. This record comes from a study of blood T cell repertoires in COVID-19. Study background: Material from acute and convalescent COVID-19 was sourced from the United States, Italy and Spain. The cDNA or gDNA used as material had been derived from T cells, B-cell-depleted T cells, or PBMCs.

The length of the CDR3 is 13 residues. V was cut by 9 bases and J by 2 bases, with 12 bases left in between. CDR1 KGHDR and CDR2 SFDVKD come from the germline V gene. The V and J genes are TRBV24-1 and TRBJ2-5, with D maybe TRBD2 (5 bases). Sequencing was carried out using peripheral blood. This receptor was obtained from a man aged 18 to 30 with acute or convalescent COVID-19. DNA of the CDR3: TGTGCCACCTCGACCGGGAAGCAAGAGACCCAGTACTTC. As protein: CATSTGKQETQYF.